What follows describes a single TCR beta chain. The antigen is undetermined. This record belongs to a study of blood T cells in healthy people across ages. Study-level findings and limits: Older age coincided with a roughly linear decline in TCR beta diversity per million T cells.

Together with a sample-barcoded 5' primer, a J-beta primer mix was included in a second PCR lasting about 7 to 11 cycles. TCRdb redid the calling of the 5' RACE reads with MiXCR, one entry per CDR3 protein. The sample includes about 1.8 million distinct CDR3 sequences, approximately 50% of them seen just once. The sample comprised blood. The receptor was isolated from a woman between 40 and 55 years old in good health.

This chain's CDR3 is CASKLAGGPSDTQYF. CDR3 in DNA: TGTGCCAGCAAATTAGCGGGGGGGCCGTCAGATACGCAGTATTTT. V and J are TRBV6-5 and TRBJ2-3, with 11 bases that match TRBD2. Germline trimming cut 7 bases from V and 4 bases from J; bases unmatched to any gene: 7. In germline, CDR1 is MNHEY, CDR2 SVGAGI. The CDR3 totals 15 residues.